The 13 T cell receptor beta chains below all came from one sample that was sequenced in a study of blood T cell repertoires in COVID-19. TCRdb's table, derived via immunoSEQ multiplex PCR, lists solely in-frame clones and lacks some. The repertoire includes about 480,000 clones, about 87% of them detected once, and roughly an eighth sits in the top ten. The material sequenced was peripheral blood. The source of these receptors is a woman aged 50 to 60 with COVID-19, enrolled during active disease.

The V gene is TRBV5-8, the J gene TRBJ2-1; 8 bases agree with TRBD1. Germline CDR1 reads SGHTS; CDR2 reads YDEGEE. J was trimmed by 4 bases and V by 4 bases; bases with no gene match: 7. This CDR3 has 15 amino acids. The CDR3 coding sequence is TGTGCCAGCAGCCAAGGGACAGGATCGTACAATGAGCAGTTCTTC. This sequence encodes CASSQGTGSYNEQFF.

The chain is built from TRBV9 and TRBJ1-3; no firm D call. There are 14 residues in the CDR3. Per germline, CDR1 SGDLS and CDR2 YYNGEE. V lost 3 bases to trimming and J lost 3 bases, with 10 bases between them. DNA for the CDR3: TGTGCCAGCAGCGCCCCCGAACTTGGAAACACCATATATTTT. Translating gives CASSAPELGNTIYF.

This chain uses TRBV3-1 (or the pseudogene TRBV3-2) with TRBJ1-2; 10 bases agree with TRBD1. J was trimmed by 8 bases and V by 4 bases; bases with no gene match: 4. Germline loops: CDR1 LGHDT, CDR2 YNNKEL (reference sequence). The CDR3 covers 13 residues. The CDR3 loop is CASSPRTGGGYTF. DNA for the CDR3: TGTGCCAGCAGCCCAAGGACAGGGGGAGGCTACACCTTC.

The rearrangement joins TRBV5-4 to TRBJ2-5; 7 bases match TRBD1. J lost 1 base, V lost 3 bases, and 6 bases had no gene match. Germline lookup yields CDR1 SGHNT and CDR2 YYREEE (reference sequence). There are 15 residues in the CDR3. CDR3: CASSSTGIGQETQYF. CDR3 nucleotides: TGTGCCAGCAGCTCGACAGGGATCGGCCAAGAGACCCAGTACTTC. The complete variable domain, with remaining parts taken from reference TRBV5-4 and TRBJ2-5, reads ETGVTQSPTHLIKTRGQQVTLRCSSQSGHNTVSWYQQALGQGPQFIFQYYREEENGRGNFPPRFSGLQFPNYSSELNVNALELDDSALYLCASSSTGIGQETQYFGPGTRLLVL.

The chain employs TRBV3-1 (or the pseudogene TRBV3-2) and TRBJ1-1, with TRBD1 matching over 7 bases. In germline, CDR1 is LGHDT, CDR2 YNNKEL (reference sequence). The CDR3 consists of 15 residues. V was clipped by 1 base and J by 3 bases; unmatched bases: 5. CDR3 amino acids: CASSQVGQGDTEAFF. CDR3 in DNA: TGTGCCAGCAGCCAAGTCGGCCAGGGGGACACTGAAGCTTTCTTT.

This chain links TRBV27 with TRBJ1-2; D perhaps matches TRBD1 (6 bases). The CDR3 covers 14 residues. CDR1 and CDR2 from the germline V gene are MNHEY and SMNVEV (reference sequence). Trimming cost V 2 bases and J 7 bases, with 14 bases left between them. For the CDR3, the DNA is TGTGCCAGCAGTTTAGGGTCGCAGGGGATTGGCTACACCTTC. This encodes CASSLGSQGIGYTF.

The chain uses TRBV7-9 and TRBJ1-2, with D tentatively TRBD1 (5 bases). V was cut by 2 bases and J by 2 bases, with 18 bases left in between. CDR1 is SEHNR, CDR2 FQNEAQ, per germline (reference sequence). The CDR3 spans 17 residues. The CDR3 nucleotides read TGTGCCAGCAGCTTACCCCTCCGGGGGAGAGGGAACTATGGCTACACCTTC. Its translation: CASSLPLRGRGNYGYTF.

V and J are TRBV5-5 and TRBJ1-5; D perhaps matches TRBD1 (5 bases). Germline CDR1 is SGHKS and CDR2 is YYEKEE (reference sequence). Trimming cost V 3 bases and J 4 bases, with 17 bases left between them. CDR3 length: 16 residues. CDR3 residues: CASSWGGRAGNQPQHF. The CDR3 region has the DNA TGTGCCAGCAGCTGGGGCGGGAGGGCAGGTAATCAGCCCCAGCATTTT.

This clone was found a few times. CDR3 residues: CASSFGYEQYF. The CDR3 DNA follows: TGTGCCAGCAGTTTCGGCTACGAGCAGTACTTC. The genes are TRBV12-3 or TRBV12-4 and TRBJ2-7; D is undetermined. V lost 3 bases and J 3 bases, leaving 3 bases between the germline ends. The CDR3 is made up of 11 amino acids.

The gene calls are TRBV29-1 and TRBJ1-2; possibly TRBD1 for D (5 bases). Per the germline V gene, CDR1 is SQVTM and CDR2 is ANQGSEA. CDR3 length equals 11 residues. The CDR3 region has the DNA TGCAGTGAGCTAGGGGCCTATGGCTACACCTTC. Translation: CSELGAYGYTF.

This chain uses TRBV2 with TRBJ1-4; D perhaps matches TRBD1 (5 bases). This CDR3 region has 15 residues. Trimming removed 6 bases from V and 3 bases from J, with 14 bases in between. CDR1 and CDR2 (germline): SNHLY, FYNNEI. The CDR3 nucleotides read TGTGCCAGCAGGGTCTGGGTGACAGCTAATGAAAAACTGTTTTTT. Encoded protein: CASRVWVTANEKLFF.

The chain employs TRBV5-1 and TRBJ1-2, with D unclear. V gave up 6 bases and J gave up 0 bases, with 15 bases separating them. Germline assignment: CDR1 SGHRS and CDR2 YFSETQ. This CDR3 is built from 15 residues. As DNA, the CDR3 is TGCGCCAGCACCGGACTATCGGGCACTAACTATGGCTACACCTTC. As protein: CASTGLSGTNYGYTF.

Only a few counts were recorded for this clone. V gene TRBV29-1 combines with J gene TRBJ1-1, with D hard to call. The CDR3 has 13 amino acids. V lost 7 bases to trimming and J lost 3 bases, with 15 bases between them. Per the germline V gene, CDR1 is SQVTM and CDR2 is ANQGSEA. The CDR3 loop is CSAQTAADTEAFF. CDR3 DNA sequence: TGCAGCGCCCAGACGGCGGCGGACACTGAAGCTTTCTTT.